A single sample is the source of the 25 T cell receptor beta chains below, sequenced in a study of T cell repertoires in aging, cancer and after chemotherapy. Rearranged V-D-J TRB sequences were amplified with a mixed TRB-A/B primer pool. TCRdb fed the multiplex PCR reads into MiXCR, producing one record per CDR3 protein. The sample lists over 8,500 distinct CDR3 sequences, more than 25% occurring once. Peripheral blood genomic DNA, not sorted cells or RNA, was the template. Sample: blood. The receptors originated from a human donor in good health.

This clonotype was detected only a few times. The DNA of the CDR3 is TGTGCCAGCAGCCCGGGACTAGGACGTTCAGATACGCAGTATTTT. The encoded protein is CASSPGLGRSDTQYF. The rearrangement links TRBV12-3 or TRBV12-4 to TRBJ2-3; TRBD2 matches 8 bases. Unmatched junction bases numbered 9, after V lost 6 bases and J lost 4 bases. The CDR3 spans 15 residues.

The sample holds a few counts of this clonotype. The chain combines TRBV6-5 with TRBJ1-4, with unresolved D. This CDR3 region has 14 residues. The germline V and J ends were trimmed by 0 bases and 10 bases, with 12 bases remaining between them. CDR1 is MNHEY, CDR2 SVGAGI, per germline. CDR3 in amino acids: CASSYSSDGRKLFF. CDR3 nucleotide sequence: TGTGCCAGCAGTTACTCCTCGGACGGGAGAAAACTGTTTTTT.

This clonotype was seen a few times. This chain joins TRBV18 and TRBJ2-1; 12 nucleotides line up with TRBD2. Trimming removed 4 bases from V and 7 bases from J; junction bases left unmatched: 5. CDR1 and CDR2 (germline): KGHSH, LQKENI. The CDR3 loop spans 15 amino acids. The CDR3 DNA reads as TGTGCCAGCTCACACCGGACTAGCGGGAATAATGAGCAGTTCTTC. This translates into CASSHRTSGNNEQFF.

This clonotype is classed as medium-sized. The rearrangement joins TRBV29-1 to TRBJ1-1; no clear D. There are 11 residues in the CDR3. Per the germline V gene, CDR1 is SQVTM and CDR2 is ANQGSEA. The V end was cut by 7 bases, the J end by 2 bases, with 8 bases between. CDR3 bases: TGCAGCGCCGGACCAAACACTGAAGCTTTCTTT. Residues: CSAGPNTEAFF.

The chain is built from TRBV6-5 and TRBJ1-1, with D maybe TRBD1 (5 bases). There are 15 residues in the CDR3. V lost 0 bases and J lost 1, with 9 bases in between. Germline V gene data show CDR1 as MNHEY and CDR2 as SVGAGI. CDR3 amino acids: CASSYSRQGNTEAFF. The CDR3 DNA reads as TGTGCCAGCAGTTACTCTAGGCAGGGGAACACTGAAGCTTTCTTT.

The V call is TRBV5-1, the J call TRBJ1-2, with D maybe TRBD1 (6 bases). Trimming cost V 3 bases and J 7 bases, with 19 bases left between them. This CDR3 region has 15 residues. The V gene's germline CDR1 is SGHRS and CDR2 YFSETQ. CDR3 nucleotide sequence: TGCGCCAGCAGCTCACCGGTCGTAGGGGGAAGTGGCTACACCTTC. It encodes CASSSPVVGGSGYTF.

The gene calls are TRBV7-9 and TRBJ2-7; D gene unclear. This CDR3 is 12 amino acids long. CDR1 is SEHNR and CDR2 is FQNEAQ in the germline V gene (reference sequence). The V gene lost 1 base and the J gene lost 4 bases, with 5 bases spanning the gap. The CDR3 coding sequence is TGTGCCAGCAGCTTAGGTTATTACGAGCAGTACTTC. As protein: CASSLGYYEQYF.

This clonotype was seen a handful of times. The chain has TRBV6-1 and TRBJ2-1, with D unclear. The V and J ends lost 1 base and 8 bases respectively, with 12 bases between them. The CDR3 loop spans 14 amino acids. The germline V gene has CDR1 MNHNS and CDR2 SASEGT. The chain's CDR3 is CASSEVVGLDEQFF. DNA of the CDR3: TGTGCCAGCAGTGAAGTGGTAGGTTTGGATGAGCAGTTCTTC.

This clonotype was seen more than once but under ten times. The V and J genes are TRBV7-6 and TRBJ2-5; D is unresolved. CDR3 length: 14 amino acids. V was cut by 5 bases and J by 2 bases, with 12 bases left in between. Germline CDR1 and CDR2: SGHVS and FNYEAQ. The CDR3 bases are TGTGCCAGCAGCCTAGGATCAAGTCAAGAGACCCAGTACTTC. It translates to CASSLGSSQETQYF.

The chain links TRBV28 to TRBJ2-3; TRBD2 might be the D (6 bases). Germline-derived CDR1 and CDR2 are MDHEN and SYDVKM. Trimming left V 6 bases short and J 2 bases short, with 12 bases between. This CDR3 spans 14 amino acids. The CDR3 DNA follows: TGTGCCAGCAGCCAAGGAGGGGTCACAGATACGCAGTATTTT. Its translation: CASSQGGVTDTQYF.

V is TRBV7-2 and J is TRBJ2-7; the match to TRBD1 covers 7 bases. Trimming took 0 bases from V and 4 from J; bases not matched to a gene: 6. CDR3 length equals 15 residues. The germline CDR1 and CDR2 sequences are SGHTA and FQGNSA. As DNA, the CDR3 is TGTGCCAGCAGCTTAGCTTCGGCAGGGGGATACGAGCAGTACTTC. Amino acids: CASSLASAGGYEQYF.

This rearrangement joins TRBV29-1 to TRBJ2-3; tentatively, D is TRBD2 (6 bases). The CDR3 extends over 15 amino acids. In germline, CDR1 is SQVTM, CDR2 ANQGSEA. V was shortened by 0 bases and J by 6 bases, with 16 bases between the two germline ends. CDR3 loop: CSVEETCGTGDTQYF. The CDR3 bases are TGCAGCGTTGAAGAAACTTGCGGGACGGGCGATACGCAGTATTTT.

A few counts support this clonotype. The chain links TRBV15 to TRBJ2-1; 12 bases are a match to TRBD2. This CDR3 spans 16 amino acids. Unmatched junction bases numbered 5, after V lost 4 bases and J lost 4 bases. Germline V gene data show CDR1 as LNHNV and CDR2 as YYDKDF (reference sequence). The CDR3 sequence: CATSIRTSGDYNEQFF. CDR3 nucleotide sequence: TGTGCCACCAGCATACGGACTAGCGGGGATTACAATGAGCAGTTCTTC.

Relative to its sample, this clonotype is medium-sized. The V and J genes are TRBV7-2 and TRBJ2-3; D is unresolved. The length of the CDR3 is 14 residues. Germline CDR1 and CDR2: SGHTA and FQGNSA. V was clipped by 5 bases and J by 6 bases, with 15 bases between them. The CDR3 is CASSPRPGADTQYF. The CDR3 coding sequence is TGTGCCAGCAGCCCCCGCCCTGGAGCGGATACGCAGTATTTT.

This clonotype showed up just once. The chain links TRBV27 to TRBJ1-2; 8 bases line up with TRBD1. Losses at the gene ends were 3 bases for V and 4 bases for J; bases not matched to a gene: 10. The CDR3 runs to 16 residues. In germline, CDR1 is MNHEY, CDR2 SMNVEV (reference sequence). CDR3 sequence reads: CASSFYPTGGSYGYTF. The CDR3 nucleotides read TGTGCCAGCAGTTTCTACCCTACAGGGGGTAGCTATGGCTACACCTTC.

The rearrangement joins TRBV6-1 to TRBJ2-1; either TRBD1 or TRBD2 may fit D (5 bases each). The CDR3 consists of 14 residues. With 6 bases removed from V and 7 bases from J, the gap between germline ends came to 16 bases. Germline lookup yields CDR1 MNHNS and CDR2 SASEGT. The CDR3 reads CASSSSGASNEQFF. The DNA of the CDR3 is TGTGCCAGCAGCTCCTCCGGGGCCAGTAATGAGCAGTTCTTC.

CDR3 region: CASLLADTQYF. DNA of the CDR3: TGTGCCAGCCTTCTTGCAGATACGCAGTATTTT. The genes are TRBV6-6 and TRBJ2-3, with no clear D. Trimming cost V 8 bases and J 4 bases, with 7 bases left between them. The CDR3 has 11 amino acids. Germline V gives CDR1 MNHNY, CDR2 SVGAGI (reference sequence).

Of note for this clonotype: A much more abundant neighbour one base away suggests this may be a read error. The V call is TRBV29-1, the J call TRBJ1-2, with D unresolved. The V gene's germline CDR1 is SQVTM and CDR2 ANQGSEA. This CDR3 spans 12 amino acids. CDR3 amino acids: CIVAGIRDGYTF. The CDR3 region has the DNA TGCATCGTTGCCGGTATAAGGGATGGCTACACCTTC.

This clonotype was counted a few times. V gene TRBV18 combines with J gene TRBJ2-5; D unresolved. CDR1 KGHSH and CDR2 LQKENI come from the germline V gene. The CDR3 sequence is 15 residues long. V dropped 5 bases and J dropped 2 bases, with 15 bases sitting between them. As DNA, the CDR3 is TGTGCCAGCTCATTCCGGACGAAGATGCAAGAGACCCAGTACTTC. This translates into CASSFRTKMQETQYF.

This clonotype occurred a few times. The chain uses TRBV12-3 or TRBV12-4 and TRBJ1-1; 12 bases align to TRBD1. CDR3 length: 14 amino acids. The J segment lost 6 bases and the V segment lost 4 bases, leaving 3 bases of the junction unmatched. This chain's CDR3 is CASSWGQGASEAFF. The CDR3 nucleotides read TGTGCCAGCAGTTGGGGACAGGGGGCTTCTGAAGCTTTCTTT.

Only a few counts were recorded for this clonotype. V usage is TRBV27 and J usage is TRBJ2-7, with 8 bases fitting TRBD1. The junction had 7 bases not matched to a gene; V was cut back by 0 bases and J by 3 bases. Germline V gene lookup returns CDR1 MNHEY and CDR2 SMNVEV (reference sequence). The CDR3 sequence is 16 residues long. In DNA form, the CDR3 reads TGTGCCAGCAGTTTATCGACAGGGGAGGCAAACTACGAGCAGTACTTC. The encoded protein is CASSLSTGEANYEQYF.

The CDR3 coding sequence is TGTGCCAGCAGTTACGTTCGGGTCAGGGACGAGCAGTACTTC. This sequence encodes CASSYVRVRDEQYF. The chain employs TRBV6-2 or TRBV6-3 and TRBJ2-7, with a weak D call TRBD1 (5 bases). CDR3 size: 14 residues. Trimming removed 2 bases at V and 5 bases at J, with 13 bases between. CDR1 MNHEY and CDR2 SVGEGT come from the germline V gene.

Only a few counts were recorded for this clonotype. V usage is TRBV5-1 and J usage is TRBJ1-4; 7 bases are shared with TRBD1. This CDR3 comprises 15 residues. Looked up from germline, CDR1 is SGHRS and CDR2 is YFSETQ. The J segment lost 5 bases and the V segment lost 5 bases, leaving 9 bases of the junction unmatched. The chain's CDR3 is CASRGMGQLNEKLFF. The CDR3 bases are TGCGCCAGCAGAGGGATGGGACAGCTAAATGAAAAACTGTTTTTT.

This chain links TRBV6-5 with TRBJ1-5, with 9 bases that match TRBD1. Germline V lookup: CDR1 MNHEY, CDR2 SVGAGI. V shed 6 bases, J shed 5 bases, and the junction held 14 bases outside the gene matches. This CDR3 comprises 17 residues. The CDR3 DNA sequence: TGTGCCAGCAGCCGACTTTCCCGACAGGGGGGTTATCAGCCCCAGCATTTT. It codes for CASSRLSRQGGYQPQHF.

The table lists this clonotype with a few counts. The chain uses TRBV10-3 and TRBJ1-1; no firm D call. CDR1 ENHRY and CDR2 SYGVKD come from the germline V gene. CDR3 length: 11 amino acids. Trimming stripped 6 bases from V and 5 bases from J, with 7 bases between. The CDR3 region is CAIRGKTEAFF. For the CDR3, the DNA is TGTGCCATCAGGGGGAAGACTGAAGCTTTCTTT.